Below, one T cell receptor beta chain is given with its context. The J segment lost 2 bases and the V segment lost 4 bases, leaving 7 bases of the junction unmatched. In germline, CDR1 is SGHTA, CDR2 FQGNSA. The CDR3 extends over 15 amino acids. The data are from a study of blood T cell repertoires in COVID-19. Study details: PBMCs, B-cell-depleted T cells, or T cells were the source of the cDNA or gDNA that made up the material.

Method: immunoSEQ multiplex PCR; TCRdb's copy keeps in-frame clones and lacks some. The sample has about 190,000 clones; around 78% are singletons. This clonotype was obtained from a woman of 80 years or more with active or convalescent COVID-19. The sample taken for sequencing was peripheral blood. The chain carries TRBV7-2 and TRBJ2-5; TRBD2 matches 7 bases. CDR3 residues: CASSYSAGKQETQYF. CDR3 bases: TGTGCCAGCAGCTATTCAGCGGGGAAACAAGAGACCCAGTACTTC.